The T cell receptor beta chain under discussion was sequenced for a study of graft-versus-host responses after intestinal transplantation. Turning to the study itself: Recipients uniformly received anti-thymocyte globulin induction, followed by tacrolimus and steroids for 2 to 4 years.

Only in-frame clones appear in the TCRdb table, and some are missing; sequencing was by immunoSEQ multiplex PCR. The sample lists tens of thousands of clones, around 90% occurring once. With respect to this clone: Its antigen is currently unknown.

This CDR3 has 13 amino acids. Per germline, CDR1 GTSNPN and CDR2 SVGIG (reference sequence). The V end was cut by 4 bases, the J end by 3 bases, with 12 bases between. The TCR sequence derives from a human donor who received an intestinal transplant. Material: unstimulated CD4+ T cells sorted from spleen or lymph node cells, obtained before intestinal transplant. The chain links TRBV30 to TRBJ1-2, with unresolved D. CDR3 protein: CAWNPSGYYGYTF. The DNA of the CDR3 is TGTGCCTGGAACCCCAGCGGGTACTATGGCTACACCTTC.